These 26 T cell receptor beta chains came from one sample sequenced in a study of T cell responses to AZD1222 COVID-19 vaccine. Here immunoSEQ multiplex PCR was the method, and the copy in TCRdb shows in-frame clones only, minus some. The sample records 100,000 to 150,000 clones, more than 75% being singletons. Here the sequenced sample was peripheral blood, taken 28 days after the second AZD1222 dose. The source of these receptors is an adult who received the AZD1222 COVID-19 vaccine.

V is TRBV7-2 and J is TRBJ1-3, with D uncertain. The CDR3 sequence is 16 residues long. The germline gives CDR1 SGHTA, CDR2 FQGNSA. The ends were cut back, 1 base at V and 0 bases at J, with 10 bases in the middle. The CDR3 coding sequence is TGTGCCAGCAGCTTAGTTAGGGCCCGCTCTGGAAACACCATATATTTT. It codes for CASSLVRARSGNTIYF. Based on the CDR3 plus reference TRBV7-2 and TRBJ1-3, the full variable domain is GAGVSQSPSNKVTEKGKDVELRCDPISGHTALYWYRQSLGQGLEFLIYFQGNSAPDKSGLPSDRFSAERTGGSVSTLTIQRTQQEDSAVYLCASSLVRARSGNTIYFGEGSWLTVV.

The chain is built from TRBV7-8 and TRBJ1-3; no clear D. The CDR3 is 17 amino acids. V was shortened by 2 bases and J by 0 bases, with 14 bases between the two germline ends. The germline V gene encodes CDR1 SGHVS and CDR2 FQNEAQ. The CDR3 is CASSLSSIGPSGNTIYF. DNA of the CDR3: TGTGCCAGCAGCTTAAGTTCCATCGGGCCCTCTGGAAACACCATATATTTT. Complete variable domain (other parts from reference TRBV7-8 and TRBJ1-3): GAGVSQSPRYKVAKRGQDVALRCDPISGHVSLFWYQQALGQGPEFLTYFQNEAQLDKSGLPSDRFFAERPEGSVSTLKIQRTQQEDSAVYLCASSLSSIGPSGNTIYFGEGSWLTVV.

The chain couples TRBV9 to TRBJ2-7; D could derive from TRBD1 or TRBD2 (5 bases each). The CDR3 runs to 15 residues. Germline V gives CDR1 SGDLS, CDR2 YYNGEE. V was pared by 4 bases and J by 1 base, with 15 bases between. CDR3 sequence (DNA): TGTGCCAGCAGCCCCCAGGGACGGGAATCCTACGAGCAGTACTTC. It encodes CASSPQGRESYEQYF.

This clone was picked up one time. The V gene is TRBV24-1, the J gene TRBJ2-3; D perhaps matches TRBD1 (5 bases). Trimming left V 3 bases short and J 0 bases short, with 12 bases between. The length of the CDR3 is 16 residues. The V gene's germline CDR1 is KGHDR and CDR2 SFDVKD. CDR3 DNA: TGTGCCACCAGTGATGTCGACAGCTCTAGCACAGATACGCAGTATTTT. It yields the protein CATSDVDSSSTDTQYF.

Only one count was recorded for this clone. CDR3 sequence: CASTLTGFGGYTF. The CDR3 DNA sequence: TGTGCCAGCACCTTGACAGGGTTTGGGGGCTACACCTTC. V is TRBV28 and J is TRBJ1-2, with 7 positions matching TRBD1. With 7 bases clipped from V and 8 bases from J, the junction kept 10 bases outside the gene matches. Germline CDR1 and CDR2: MDHEN and SYDVKM. The length of the CDR3 is 13 residues.

This clone was seen a few times. The chain has TRBV7-3 and TRBJ2-2; D is unresolved. The V and J ends lost 4 bases and 8 bases respectively, with 11 bases between them. Germline CDR1 SGHTA, CDR2 FQGTGA. This CDR3 spans 13 amino acids. CDR3 region: CASSSDGWGELFF. The CDR3 DNA reads TGTGCCAGCAGCTCCGACGGGTGGGGGGAGCTGTTTTTT.

The CDR3 DNA sequence: TGTGCCAGCAGTTCAGGGGCTTTTAATGAAAAACTGTTTTTT. Translating gives CASSSGAFNEKLFF. The V and J genes are TRBV5-5 and TRBJ1-4; D perhaps matches TRBD1 (6 bases). Between the trimmed V and J ends, which lost 5 bases and 4 bases, there was a span of 12 bases. CDR3 length equals 14 residues. The germline V gene has CDR1 SGHKS and CDR2 YYEKEE (reference sequence).

This rearrangement joins TRBV3-1 (or the pseudogene TRBV3-2) to TRBJ1-2, with unresolved D. The CDR3 extends over 16 amino acids. Trimming removed 3 bases from V and 6 bases from J, with 20 bases in between. Germline V gives CDR1 LGHDT, CDR2 YNNKEL (reference sequence). CDR3 amino acids: CASSHRREPRVDGYTF. The CDR3 DNA reads TGTGCCAGCAGCCACCGCCGGGAGCCTCGCGTGGATGGCTACACCTTC.

The genes are TRBV5-4 and TRBJ1-3, with unresolved D. CDR1 is SGHNT, CDR2 YYREEE, per germline (reference sequence). CDR3 length: 15 amino acids. Trimming stripped 4 bases from V and 1 base from J, with 12 bases between. CDR3 DNA: TGTGCCAGCAGCCGGGAGGGATTTTCTGGAAACACCATATATTTT. Protein: CASSREGFSGNTIYF.

V and J are TRBV21-1 and TRBJ1-1. TRBV21-1 is deemed a pseudogene. The CDR3 extends over 15 amino acids. Here the CDR3 reads CASSKEFRSHTEAFF. CDR3 nucleotide sequence: TGTGCCAGCAGCAAAGAATTTCGGAGTCACACTGAAGCTTTCTTT.

This chain uses TRBV30 with TRBJ2-7; the D call may be TRBD1 or TRBD2 (5 bases each). CDR3 size: 13 residues. V shed 7 bases and J shed 0 bases, with 13 bases lying between them. The germline gives CDR1 GTSNPN, CDR2 SVGIG (reference sequence). The CDR3: CASGRRGSYEQYF. CDR3 sequence (DNA): TGTGCCTCGGGACGCCGGGGCTCCTACGAGCAGTACTTC.

V and J are TRBV18 and TRBJ1-5, with TRBD1 as a possible D gene (6 bases). The length of the CDR3 is 16 residues. V lost 3 bases and J 6 bases, leaving 18 bases between the germline ends. Per germline, CDR1 KGHSH and CDR2 LQKENI. CDR3 loop: CASSPVLVRGAQPQHF. Written as DNA, the CDR3 is TGTGCCAGCTCACCGGTCCTCGTACGGGGGGCTCAGCCCCAGCATTTT.

This chain uses TRBV30 with TRBJ2-3; 7 bases align to TRBD1. CDR1 and CDR2 from the germline V gene are GTSNPN and SVGIG (reference sequence). V was clipped by 0 bases and J by 1 base; unmatched bases: 4. CDR3 length: 15 amino acids. The CDR3: CAWSVPGQGTDTQYF. The CDR3 region has the DNA TGTGCCTGGAGTGTACCCGGACAGGGCACAGATACGCAGTATTTT.

The chain recombines TRBV18 with TRBJ2-7; 12 nucleotides match TRBD2. The V segment lost 3 bases and the J segment 5 bases; nucleotides outside the gene matches: 8. Germline assignment: CDR1 KGHSH and CDR2 LQKENI. This CDR3 has 16 amino acids. CDR3 DNA: TGTGCCAGCTCACCTACGACTAGCGGGAGAATACACGAGCAGTACTTC. Protein sequence: CASSPTTSGRIHEQYF.

In the case of this clone: The conserved final phenylalanine or tryptophan is absent from the CDR3, which likely points to a read error. The CDR3 protein is CASSSGDTKQIAFY. DNA of the CDR3: TGTGCCAGCAGCTCTGGGGACACCAAACAGATAGCTTTCTAC. The rearrangement uses TRBV7-2 and TRBJ1-1; TRBD1 is a possible D gene (6 bases). The V gene's germline CDR1 is SGHTA and CDR2 FQGNSA. The CDR3 spans 14 residues. The ends were cut back, 4 bases at V and 10 bases at J, with 19 bases in the middle.

V gene TRBV3-1 (or the pseudogene TRBV3-2) combines with J gene TRBJ1-6, with D perhaps TRBD1 (6 bases). Trimming shortened V by 0 bases and J by 7 bases, and 16 bases separated the two germline ends. This CDR3 is 17 amino acids long. Germline CDR1 is LGHDT and CDR2 is YNNKEL (reference sequence). CDR3 bases: TGTGCCAGCAGCCAAGATGTGGAAGGGGGAAGCAATTCACCCCTCCACTTT. This codes for CASSQDVEGGSNSPLHF.

For the CDR3, the DNA is TGTGTCAGAAGCCAGCCGGGGGTCCAGAGAGTCTACGAGCAGTACTTC. Its protein product is CVRSQPGVQRVYEQYF. The chain carries TRBV7-5 and TRBJ2-7; the D call TRBD2 from the table was never checked on the DNA. TRBV7-5 is an annotated pseudogene. The CDR3 spans 16 residues.

The chain couples TRBV6-2 or TRBV6-3 to TRBJ2-7; D remains unclear. The germline V gene encodes CDR1 MNHEY and CDR2 SVGEGT. This CDR3 region has 13 residues. Trimming shortened V by 6 bases and J by 1 base, and 10 bases separated the two germline ends. The CDR3, as DNA: TGTGCCAGCAGCCTGACACCGTCCTACGAGCAGTACTTC. Translating gives CASSLTPSYEQYF.

The V call is TRBV3-1 (or the pseudogene TRBV3-2), the J call TRBJ2-5; no clear D gene. The CDR3 has 13 amino acids. Germline V gene lookup returns CDR1 LGHDT and CDR2 YNNKEL (reference sequence). Trimming stripped 1 base from V and 2 bases from J, with 5 bases between. The CDR3 here is CASSQGPQETQYF. DNA for the CDR3: TGTGCCAGCAGCCAAGGGCCTCAAGAGACCCAGTACTTC.

The rearrangement uses TRBV7-3 and TRBJ1-3; tentatively, D is TRBD1 (5 bases). The CDR3 extends over 18 amino acids. The V end lost 1 base, the J end lost 0 bases, and 16 bases lay between the germline ends. Germline assignment: CDR1 SGHTA and CDR2 FQGTGA. Here the CDR3 reads CASSLRGRGPNSGNTIYF. In DNA, the CDR3 is TGTGCCAGCAGCTTAAGGGGACGAGGGCCCAACTCTGGAAACACCATATATTTT.

This rearrangement joins TRBV27 to TRBJ1-2, with no clear D. Deletions cut 5 bases from V and 4 bases from J, with 14 bases between. The CDR3 sequence is 14 residues long. Per the germline V gene, CDR1 is MNHEY and CDR2 is SMNVEV (reference sequence). CDR3 bases: TGTGCCAGCAGTAGCAGACCTCTGGGCTATGGCTACACCTTC. Its translation: CASSSRPLGYGYTF.

This clone was seen just once. The gene calls are TRBV5-1 and TRBJ2-1; no reliable D call. Trimming left V 0 bases short and J 4 bases short, with 8 bases between. In germline, CDR1 is SGHRS, CDR2 YFSETQ. The CDR3 runs to 14 residues. This chain's CDR3 is CASSLAANYNEQFF. The DNA for the CDR3 is TGCGCCAGCAGCTTGGCGGCTAATTACAATGAGCAGTTCTTC.

The chain couples TRBV6-5 to TRBJ1-4; the match to TRBD1 covers 7 bases. Per the germline V gene, CDR1 is MNHEY and CDR2 is SVGAGI. The CDR3 sequence is 13 residues long. After removal of 6 bases from V and 8 bases from J, the junction contained 6 bases not matched to a gene. The CDR3 region has the DNA TGTGCCAGCAGGCGACAGGGAGCGGAAAAACTGTTTTTT. Its translation: CASRRQGAEKLFF.

V is TRBV18 and J is TRBJ2-1, with D hard to call. Germline-derived CDR1 and CDR2 are KGHSH and LQKENI. V lost 1 base and J lost 7, with 8 bases in between. The CDR3 is made up of 13 amino acids. This CDR3 reads CASSPLEWNEQFF. Here the CDR3 DNA reads TGTGCCAGCTCACCACTAGAGTGGAATGAGCAGTTCTTC.

The DNA for the CDR3 is TGTGCCAGCAGCGTAGACGGGTCAAGCACCGGGGAGCTGTTTTTT. Translation: CASSVDGSSTGELFF. The chain joins TRBV9 to TRBJ2-2; no reliable D call. The V gene's germline CDR1 is SGDLS and CDR2 YYNGEE. This CDR3 region has 15 residues. Trimming took 0 bases from V and 4 from J, leaving 10 bases between them.

The chain is built from TRBV19 and TRBJ2-1, with a weak D call TRBD2 (6 bases). The germline V and J ends were trimmed by 5 bases and 7 bases, with 18 bases remaining between them. The length of the CDR3 is 15 residues. The germline gives CDR1 LNHDA, CDR2 SQIVND (reference sequence). The CDR3 bases are TGTGCCAGTAGTTCGCGGGTCGTCGGGGGAAATGAGCAGTTCTTC. Its translation is CASSSRVVGGNEQFF. Complete variable domain (other parts from reference TRBV19 and TRBJ2-1): DGGITQSPKYLFRKEGQNVTLSCEQNLNHDAMYWYRQDPGQGLRLIYYSQIVNDFQKGDIAEGYSVSREKKESFPLTVTSAQKNPTAFYLCASSSRVVGGNEQFFGPGTRLTVL.